The T cell receptor (beta chain) described here comes from a study of PD-1 blockade in classical Hodgkin lymphoma (dated by TCRdb to 2019 to 2021). About the study as a whole: Nivolumab dosing was 3 mg/kg intravenously every 2 weeks, continuing until either disease progression or unacceptable toxicity. To define a peripheral blood immune signature of response to PD-1 blockade in classical Hodgkin lymphoma, the study combined TCR beta sequencing with CyTOF. Overall results and qualifications from the work: The study covered only a single clinical trial cohort, and the causes of the repertoire differences, possibly disease activity or prior therapy, were still not defined. CD4+ but not CD8+ TCR diversity rose significantly by C4D1 (p=0.0027 vs p=0.16), most apparent in complete responders (p=0.02). Lower diversity was seen in patients whose nivolumab began less than 1 year after ASCT, and these patients were left out of later analyses so that immune reconstitution would not confound the results. Trial patients achieving complete response had baseline diversity similar to newly diagnosed patients, whereas partial responders and progressors had significantly lower diversity. Baseline TCR diversity was reported as lower in newly diagnosed patients than in healthy donors, and lower still in relapsed/refractory patients.

The time point label, as the study defines it: cycle 1 day 1 (C1D1), immediately before nivolumab initiation. All trial patients had relapsed after autologous stem cell transplantation, with cohorts A, B and C differing in prior brentuximab vedotin exposure. The trial cohort comprised 56 patients with relapsed/refractory classical Hodgkin lymphoma whose best overall responses were complete response, partial response or progressive disease. Trial patients were treated with single-agent nivolumab in the multi-cohort phase II CheckMate 205 trial. An independent review committee assessed best overall response by applying the 2007 International Working Group response criteria. Trial PBMCs were collected immediately before nivolumab initiation (C1D1) and during therapy at cycle 2 day 1 and cycle 4 day 1. After peripheral blood was drawn into 8 mL Vacutainer Cell Preparation Tubes, PBMCs were isolated by centrifugation and then cryopreserved.

Notes on this clone: What this receptor recognizes is not known. The record has no base qualities; no much larger clone is one base away.

The CDR3 numbers 14 residues from cysteine through phenylalanine. The read is trimmed to its CDR3 DNA, 42 bases read in frame from base 1. V and J are truncated by 0 bases and 5 bases respectively, leaving an intervening sequence of 8 bases. CDR1 and CDR2, per the germline V gene (reference sequence), are MNHEY and SMNVEV. The Qiagen DNeasy kit was used to extract genomic DNA both from unsorted PBMCs and from the negatively selected CD4+ and CD8+ fractions. TCR beta CDR3 regions were amplified by immunoSEQ multiplex PCR using primers annealing to V and J segments. A synthetic immune receptor repertoire was used to minimize amplification bias, and any remaining bias was removed computationally after sequencing. As for the authors' bioinformatics: Repertoire diversity was quantified as the Shannon entropy index using custom Python scripts. The unsorted, CD4+ and CD8+ repertoires were each analyzed separately, with the exception of combined analyses, where CD4+ and CD8+ sequences were merged in silico. A clone was considered expanded if an increase in frequency of at least 2-fold after treatment relative to C1D1 was found, and a pseudocount of 0.5 was applied to clones undetected at baseline. Clones with 0 or 1 copy at C1D1 were defined as singleton clones, while clones with 2 or more copies were defined as non-singleton clones. Clones expanded in unsorted samples were labelled as CD4+, CD8+ or unknown by matching protein sequences in sorted samples from the same patient. Wilcoxon tests on paired samples were used to test changes in diversity from C1D1 to C4D1. TCRdb re-hosts the immuneACCESS table, in-frame sequences only. Its copies lack some clones; in the studies checked, an unresolved V gene accounts for under half of them, and the cause for the rest is not known. V and J calls and clone size follow that table, whereas D and trimming were derived from the DNA. A total of about 84,000 clones appear in this sample, about nine tenths of them only once. Of the sample, under 25% is held by the ten largest clones.

The TCR sequence derives from a human donor with classical Hodgkin lymphoma. This material consisted of peripheral blood mononuclear cells (PBMCs), taken at baseline. The chain is made from TRBV27 and TRBJ2-1; matching of 5 bases hints at TRBD1 as the D gene. The CDR3 reads as follows: CASSLSRQNNEQFF. Here is the DNA: TGTGCCAGCAGTTTATCGCGACAGAACAATGAGCAGTTCTTC.